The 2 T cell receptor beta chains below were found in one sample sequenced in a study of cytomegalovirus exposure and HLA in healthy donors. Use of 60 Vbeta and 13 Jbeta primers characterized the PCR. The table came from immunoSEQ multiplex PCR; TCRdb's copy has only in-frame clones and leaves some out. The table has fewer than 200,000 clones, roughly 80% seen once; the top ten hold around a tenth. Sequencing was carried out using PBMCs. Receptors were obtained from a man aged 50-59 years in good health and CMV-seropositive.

In nucleotides, the CDR3 is TGTGCCAGCAGCCTGATAGGGGGTTTAGGCACCGGGGAGCTGTTTTTT. It specifies CASSLIGGLGTGELFF. V gene TRBV7-3 combines with J gene TRBJ2-2, with D possibly matching TRBD1 (6 bases). Trimming left V 5 bases short and J 4 bases short, with 17 bases between. Germline V gene lookup returns CDR1 SGHTA and CDR2 FQGTGA. This CDR3 comprises 16 residues.

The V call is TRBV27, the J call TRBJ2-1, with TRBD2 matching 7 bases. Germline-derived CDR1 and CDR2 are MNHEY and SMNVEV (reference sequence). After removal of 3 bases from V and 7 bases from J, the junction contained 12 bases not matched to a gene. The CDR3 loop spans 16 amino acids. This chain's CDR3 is CASSFGTGGVGNEQFF. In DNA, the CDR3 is TGTGCCAGCAGTTTCGGAACGGGAGGAGTGGGGAATGAGCAGTTCTTC.